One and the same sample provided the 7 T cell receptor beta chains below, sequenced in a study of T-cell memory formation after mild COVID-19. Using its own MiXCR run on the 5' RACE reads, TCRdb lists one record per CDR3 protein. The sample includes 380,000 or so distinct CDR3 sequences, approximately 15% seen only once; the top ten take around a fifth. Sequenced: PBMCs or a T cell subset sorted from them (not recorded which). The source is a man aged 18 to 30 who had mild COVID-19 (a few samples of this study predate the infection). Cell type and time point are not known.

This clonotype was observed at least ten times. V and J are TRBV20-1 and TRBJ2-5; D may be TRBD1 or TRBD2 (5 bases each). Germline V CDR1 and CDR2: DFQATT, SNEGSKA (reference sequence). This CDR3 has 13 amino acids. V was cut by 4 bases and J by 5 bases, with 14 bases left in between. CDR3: CSAKRRGGETQYF. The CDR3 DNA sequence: TGCAGTGCTAAGCGCCGGGGCGGGGAGACCCAGTACTTC.

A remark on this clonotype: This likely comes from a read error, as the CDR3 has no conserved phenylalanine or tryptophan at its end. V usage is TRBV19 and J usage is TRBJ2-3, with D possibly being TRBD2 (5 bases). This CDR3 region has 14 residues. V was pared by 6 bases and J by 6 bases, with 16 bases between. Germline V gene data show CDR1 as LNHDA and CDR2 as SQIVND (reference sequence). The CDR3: CASSKAAARDTQYL. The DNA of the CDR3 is TGTGCCAGTAGCAAAGCGGCCGCGCGTGATACGCAGTATCTT.

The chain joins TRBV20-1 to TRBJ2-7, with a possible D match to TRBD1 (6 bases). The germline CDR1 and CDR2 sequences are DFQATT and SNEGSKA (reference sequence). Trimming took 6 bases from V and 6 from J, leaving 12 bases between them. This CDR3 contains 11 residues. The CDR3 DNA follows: TGCAGTGCGGCACAGGGCGGCGAGCAGTACGTC. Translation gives CSAAQGGEQYV.

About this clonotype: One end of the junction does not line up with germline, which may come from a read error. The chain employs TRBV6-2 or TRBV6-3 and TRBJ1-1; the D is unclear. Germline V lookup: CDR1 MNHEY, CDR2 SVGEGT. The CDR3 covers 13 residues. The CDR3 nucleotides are TGTGCCAGCACTTACAATAACCTACTAGAAGCTTTCTTT. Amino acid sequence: CASTYNNLLEAFF.

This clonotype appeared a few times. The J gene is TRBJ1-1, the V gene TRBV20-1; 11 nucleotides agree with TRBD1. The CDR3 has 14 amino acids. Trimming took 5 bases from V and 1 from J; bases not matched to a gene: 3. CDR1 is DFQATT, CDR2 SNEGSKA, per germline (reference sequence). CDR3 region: CSAGQGAGNTEAFF. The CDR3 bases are TGCAGTGCTGGACAGGGGGCCGGGAACACTGAAGCTTTCTTT.

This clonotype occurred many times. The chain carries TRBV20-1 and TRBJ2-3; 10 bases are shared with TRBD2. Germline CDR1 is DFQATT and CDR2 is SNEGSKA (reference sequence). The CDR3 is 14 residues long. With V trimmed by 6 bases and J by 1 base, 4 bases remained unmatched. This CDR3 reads CSAHGTSGTDTQYF. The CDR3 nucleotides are TGCAGTGCCCACGGGACTAGCGGCACAGATACGCAGTATTTT.

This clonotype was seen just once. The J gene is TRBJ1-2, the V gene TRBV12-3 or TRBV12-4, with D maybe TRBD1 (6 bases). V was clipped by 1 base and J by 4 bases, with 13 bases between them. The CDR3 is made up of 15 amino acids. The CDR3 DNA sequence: TGTGCCAGCAGTTTAGGGACAGCTATTATCTATGGCTACACCTTC. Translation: CASSLGTAIIYGYTF.